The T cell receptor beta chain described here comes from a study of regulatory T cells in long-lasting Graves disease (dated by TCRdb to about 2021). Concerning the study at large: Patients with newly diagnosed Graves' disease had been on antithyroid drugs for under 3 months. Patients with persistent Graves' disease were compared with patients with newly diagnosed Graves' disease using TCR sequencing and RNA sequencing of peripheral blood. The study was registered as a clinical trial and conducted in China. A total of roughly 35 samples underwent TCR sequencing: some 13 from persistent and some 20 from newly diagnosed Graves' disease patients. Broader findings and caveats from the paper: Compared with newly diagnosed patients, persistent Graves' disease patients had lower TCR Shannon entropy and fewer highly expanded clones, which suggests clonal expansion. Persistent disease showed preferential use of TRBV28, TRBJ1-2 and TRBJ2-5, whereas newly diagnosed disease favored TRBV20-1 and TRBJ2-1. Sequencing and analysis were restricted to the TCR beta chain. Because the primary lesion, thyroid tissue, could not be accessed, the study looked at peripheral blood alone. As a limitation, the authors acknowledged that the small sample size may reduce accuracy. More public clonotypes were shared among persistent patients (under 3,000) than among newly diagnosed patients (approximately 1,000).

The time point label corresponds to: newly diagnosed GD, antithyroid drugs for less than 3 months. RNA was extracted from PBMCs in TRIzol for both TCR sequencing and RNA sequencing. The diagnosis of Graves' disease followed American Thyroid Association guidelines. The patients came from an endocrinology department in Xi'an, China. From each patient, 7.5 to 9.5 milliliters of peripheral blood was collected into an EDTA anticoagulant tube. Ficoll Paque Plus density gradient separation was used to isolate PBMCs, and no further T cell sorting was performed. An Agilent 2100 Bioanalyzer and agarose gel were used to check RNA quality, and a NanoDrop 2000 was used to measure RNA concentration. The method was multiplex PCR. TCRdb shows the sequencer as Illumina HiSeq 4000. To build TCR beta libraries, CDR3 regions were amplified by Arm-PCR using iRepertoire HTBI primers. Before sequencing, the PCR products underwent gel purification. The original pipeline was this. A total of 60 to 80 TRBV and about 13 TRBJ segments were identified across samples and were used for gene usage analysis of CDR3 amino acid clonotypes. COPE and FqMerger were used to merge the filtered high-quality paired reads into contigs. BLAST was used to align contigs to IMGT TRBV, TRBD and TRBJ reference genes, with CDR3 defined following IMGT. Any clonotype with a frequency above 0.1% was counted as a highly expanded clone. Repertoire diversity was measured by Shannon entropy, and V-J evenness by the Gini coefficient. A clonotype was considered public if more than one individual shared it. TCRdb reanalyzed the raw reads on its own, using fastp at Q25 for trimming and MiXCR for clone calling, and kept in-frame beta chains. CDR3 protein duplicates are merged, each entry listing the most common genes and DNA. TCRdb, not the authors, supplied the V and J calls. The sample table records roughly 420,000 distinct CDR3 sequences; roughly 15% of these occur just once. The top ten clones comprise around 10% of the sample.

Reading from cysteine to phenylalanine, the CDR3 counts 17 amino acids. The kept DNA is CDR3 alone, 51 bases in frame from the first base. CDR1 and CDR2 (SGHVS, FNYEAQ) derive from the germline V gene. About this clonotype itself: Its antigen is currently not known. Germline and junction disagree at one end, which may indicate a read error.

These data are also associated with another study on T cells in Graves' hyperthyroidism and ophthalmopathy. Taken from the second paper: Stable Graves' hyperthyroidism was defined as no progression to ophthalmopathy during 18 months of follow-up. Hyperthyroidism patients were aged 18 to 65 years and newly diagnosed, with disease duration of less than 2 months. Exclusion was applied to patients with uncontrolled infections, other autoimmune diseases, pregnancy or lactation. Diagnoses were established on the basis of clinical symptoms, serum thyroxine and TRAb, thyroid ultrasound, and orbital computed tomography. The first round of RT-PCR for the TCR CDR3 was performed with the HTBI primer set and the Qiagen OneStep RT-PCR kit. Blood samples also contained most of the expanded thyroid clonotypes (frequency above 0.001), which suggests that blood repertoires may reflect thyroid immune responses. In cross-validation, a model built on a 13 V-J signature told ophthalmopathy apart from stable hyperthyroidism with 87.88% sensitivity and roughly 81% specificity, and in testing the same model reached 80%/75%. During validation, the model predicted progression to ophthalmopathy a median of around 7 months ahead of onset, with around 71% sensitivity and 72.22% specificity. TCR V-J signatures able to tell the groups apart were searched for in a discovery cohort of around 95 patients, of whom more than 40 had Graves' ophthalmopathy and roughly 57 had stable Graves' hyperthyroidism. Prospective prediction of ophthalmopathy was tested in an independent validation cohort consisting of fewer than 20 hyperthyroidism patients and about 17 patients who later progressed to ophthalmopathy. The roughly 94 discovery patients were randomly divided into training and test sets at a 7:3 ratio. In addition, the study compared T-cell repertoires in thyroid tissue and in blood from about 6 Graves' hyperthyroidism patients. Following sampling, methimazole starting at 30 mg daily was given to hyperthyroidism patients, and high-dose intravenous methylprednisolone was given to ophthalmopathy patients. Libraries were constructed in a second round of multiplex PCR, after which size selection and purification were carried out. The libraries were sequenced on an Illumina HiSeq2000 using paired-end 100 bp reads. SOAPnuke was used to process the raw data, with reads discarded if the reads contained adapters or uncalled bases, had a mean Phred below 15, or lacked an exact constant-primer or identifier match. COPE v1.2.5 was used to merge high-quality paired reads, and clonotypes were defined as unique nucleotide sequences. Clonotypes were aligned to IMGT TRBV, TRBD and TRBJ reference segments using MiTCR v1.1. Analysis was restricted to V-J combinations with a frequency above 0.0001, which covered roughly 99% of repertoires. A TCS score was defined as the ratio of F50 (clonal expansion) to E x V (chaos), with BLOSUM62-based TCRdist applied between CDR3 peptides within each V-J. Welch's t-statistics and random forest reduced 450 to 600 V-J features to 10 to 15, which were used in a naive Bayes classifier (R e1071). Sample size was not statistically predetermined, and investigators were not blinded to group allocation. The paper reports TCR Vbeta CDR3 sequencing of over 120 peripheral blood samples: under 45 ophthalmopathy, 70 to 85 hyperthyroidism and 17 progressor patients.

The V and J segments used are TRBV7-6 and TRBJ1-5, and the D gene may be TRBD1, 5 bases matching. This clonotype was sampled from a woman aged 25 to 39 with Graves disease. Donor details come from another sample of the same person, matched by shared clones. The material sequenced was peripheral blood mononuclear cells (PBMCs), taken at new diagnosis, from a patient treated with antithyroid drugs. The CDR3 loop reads CASSRNRDPSSDQPQHF. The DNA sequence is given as TGTGCCAGCAGTCGAAACCGGGACCCTTCTAGCGATCAGCCCCAGCATTTT. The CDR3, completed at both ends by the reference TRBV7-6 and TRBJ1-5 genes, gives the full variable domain GAGVSQSPRYKVTKRGQDVALRCDPISGHVSLYWYRQALGQGPEFLTYFNYEAQQDKSGLPNDRFSAERPEGSISTLTIQRTEQRDSAMYRCASSRNRDPSSDQPQHFGDGTRLSIL.